The present T cell receptor (beta chain) was sequenced within a study of T-cell memory formation after mild COVID-19. CDR1 MNHEY and CDR2 SVGEGT come from the germline V gene. This CDR3 is built from 16 residues. J was trimmed by 4 bases and V by 5 bases; bases with no gene match: 6. Broader study findings: Cross-reactive memory seemingly joined, as some responding clones were found in pre-infection memory.

TCR alpha and TCR beta cDNA libraries carrying sample barcodes and UMIs were produced by 5'RACE using constant-segment primers. Using its own MiXCR run on the 5' RACE reads, TCRdb lists one record per CDR3 protein. This table has 270,000 or so distinct CDR3 sequences, 18% appearing once. This clonotype was observed many times. Its antigen is unknown. Sequencing was performed on PBMCs or a T cell subset sorted from them (not recorded which). This chain joins TRBV6-2 or TRBV6-3 and TRBJ2-6, with 9 nucleotides matching TRBD1. The TCR was taken from a man between 18 and 35 years old who had mild COVID-19 (a few samples of this study predate the infection). Cell type and time point are not known. The CDR3, as DNA: TGTGCCAGCAGTACCACAGGGGGCTCCGGGGCCAACGTCCTGACTTTC. This encodes CASSTTGGSGANVLTF.